The T cell receptor beta chain described here comes from a study of long-term antiretroviral therapy in people with HIV. Overall study: By about a decade, the earliest samples predate the 2015 immediate-ART recommendation.

This clone appeared a few times. Its antigen is currently unknown. Findings and caveats of the study: The range of CDR3 lengths in HIV repertoires proved narrower than that found in controls. Neither ART adherence, viral resistance nor therapy changes were documented.

Samples were assayed with immunoSEQ v3.0 at survey level. Profiling relied on immunoSEQ multiplex PCR, and the TCRdb table lists in-frame clones only, not all of them. This sample has 25,000 to 30,000 clones; roughly 80% occur once, and the top ten carry 11%. Looked up from germline, CDR1 is MDHEN and CDR2 is SYDVKM. Deletions cut 6 bases from V and 6 bases from J, with 21 bases between. The CDR3 covers 15 residues. There were no participants with HIV treated outside the United States. The input for sequencing was unsorted PBMCs, taken 2.1 years after starting antiretroviral therapy. The chain recombines TRBV28 with TRBJ2-7; the D gene could be TRBD1 or TRBD2 (5 bases each). This clonotype was obtained from a man aged 25 to 40 with HIV. CDR3 sequence (DNA): TGTGCCAGCAGCCCAGCGCTGAACATTGGGGGCGAGCAGTACTTC. It translates to CASSPALNIGGEQYF.